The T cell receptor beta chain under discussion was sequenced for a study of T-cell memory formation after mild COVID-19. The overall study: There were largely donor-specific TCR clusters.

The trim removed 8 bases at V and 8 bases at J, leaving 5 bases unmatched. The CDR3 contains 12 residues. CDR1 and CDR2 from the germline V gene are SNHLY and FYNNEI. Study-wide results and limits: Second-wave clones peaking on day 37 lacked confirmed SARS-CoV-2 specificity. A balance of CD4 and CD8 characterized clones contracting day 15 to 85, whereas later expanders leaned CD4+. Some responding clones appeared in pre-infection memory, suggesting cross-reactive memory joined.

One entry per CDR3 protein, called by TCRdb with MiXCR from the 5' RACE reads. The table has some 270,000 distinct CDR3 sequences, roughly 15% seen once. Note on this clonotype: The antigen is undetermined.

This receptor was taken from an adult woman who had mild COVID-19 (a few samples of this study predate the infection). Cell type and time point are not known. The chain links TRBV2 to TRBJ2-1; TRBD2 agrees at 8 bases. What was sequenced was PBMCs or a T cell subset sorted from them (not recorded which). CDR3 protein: CASGTSNDEQFF. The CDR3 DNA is TGTGCCAGCGGGACTAGTAATGATGAGCAGTTCTTC.